Sequencing of this TCR beta chain was carried out in a study of CD8 T cells in Susac syndrome. RNA, at roughly 0.45 to 1 ug, was reverse transcribed with random hexamers. The CDR3 of TCR beta was amplified by immunoSEQ multiplex PCR across 54 Vbeta and 13 Jbeta. Using its own MiXCR run on the immunoSEQ multiplex PCR reads, TCRdb lists one record per CDR3 protein. The table has some 260,000 distinct CDR3 sequences, about 93% seen once; the top ten hold 0.07% to 0.09%. The CDR3 covers 14 residues. V lost 0 bases and J 6 bases, leaving 9 bases between the germline ends. CDR1 is SGHDN, CDR2 FVKESK, per germline. In blood CD8+ and CD4+ T cells, TCR beta underwent sequencing. In contrast to the negatively isolated CD8+ and CD4+ T cells, TEMRA cells were FACS-enriched.

The sequence derives from a human donor with multiple sclerosis. Sequencing was done on a sample of CD4+ T cells from PBMCs. This sequence joins TRBV14 and TRBJ2-1, with no clear D. The CDR3 DNA reads TGTGCCAGCAGCCAAGATAACCCGGGCAATGAGCAGTTCTTC. Translating it yields CASSQDNPGNEQFF.